This is a list of T cell receptor beta chains from one sample in a study of shared clonotypes between healthy human individuals. Data came from immunoSEQ multiplex PCR; TCRdb stores just in-frame clones and leaves some out. The table has fewer than 600,000 clones, over 60% seen once. Specimen: PBMCs. The source of these receptors is a woman aged 40-49 years in good health. Some clones in this sample may be carry-over from other donors' samples. CDR3s include the opening cysteine and the closing phenylalanine or tryptophan. Fields, in order: D gene, V gene, clone size, J gene, CDR3 protein, CDR3 DNA. The D gene is left open where the match is weak. Not every row has a clone size; where given, it reads once, few, many or a size class.

TRBD2	TRBV11-2	few	TRBJ2-7	CASSPRTSGSHVVHEQYF	TGTGCCAGCAGCCCGAGGACTAGCGGGAGTCATGTTGTCCACGAGCAGTACTTC
TRBD1	TRBV9	-	TRBJ1-1	CASSVEGQPRGTEAFF	TGTGCCAGCAGCGTAGAGGGACAGCCTAGAGGGACTGAAGCTTTCTTT
TRBD1	TRBV7-2	-	TRBJ1-2	CASSLSQDRAGYTF	TGTGCCAGCAGCTTAAGTCAGGACAGGGCTGGCTACACCTTC
-	TRBV27	-	TRBJ2-6	CASSRILSGANVLTF	TGTGCCAGCAGTCGGATCCTCTCTGGGGCCAACGTCCTGACTTTC
-	TRBV7-9	-	TRBJ1-2	CASSLGGHGNYGYTF	TGTGCCAGCAGCTTAGGGGGACACGGTAACTATGGCTACACCTTC
-	TRBV7-2	many	TRBJ1-2	CASSLVAGSSNYGYTF	TGTGCCAGCAGCTTAGTCGCGGGCAGCTCTAACTATGGCTACACCTTC
-	TRBV19	-	TRBJ1-1	CASSIAGVPGEAFF	TGTGCCAGTAGTATAGCCGGAGTACCTGGTGAAGCTTTCTTT
-	TRBV19	-	TRBJ1-1	CASSISHGEAEAFF	TGTGCCAGTAGTATTTCCCACGGGGAGGCTGAAGCTTTCTTT
-	TRBV10-1	-	TRBJ2-3	CASSFGLLTDTLYF	TGCGCCAGCAGTTTCGGACTACTCACAGATACGCTGTATTTT
TRBD1	TRBV30	-	TRBJ2-7	CAWSSDRVTSYEQYF	TGTGCCTGGAGTTCAGACAGGGTAACCTCCTACGAGCAGTACTTC
-	TRBV19	-	TRBJ1-5	CASSNQGMGQPQHF	TGTGCCAGTAGTAACCAGGGCATGGGACAGCCCCAGCATTTT
-	TRBV15	-	TRBJ1-2	CATSRDRGVPRDYTF	TGTGCCACCAGCAGAGATCGAGGGGTCCCTCGAGACTACACCTTC
-	TRBV15	-	TRBJ2-3	CATSRDSLSTVTQYF	TGTGCCACCAGCAGAGATAGCCTAAGCACAGTTACGCAGTATTTT
-	TRBV4-2	-	TRBJ1-5	CASSQEVQGRNQPQHF	TGTGCCAGCAGCCAAGAAGTACAGGGCCGTAATCAGCCCCAGCATTTT
-	TRBV30	-	TRBJ1-4	CAWSAGVREKLFF	TGTGCCTGGAGTGCTGGGGTTCGCGAAAAACTGTTTTTT
-	TRBV25-1	many	TRBJ1-4	CASSETAGGEKLFF	TGTGCCAGCAGTGAAACAGCCGGTGGTGAAAAACTGTTTTTT
-	TRBV29-1	-	TRBJ2-7	CSVGRTAYEQYF	TGCAGCGTTGGCCGTACTGCCTACGAGCAGTACTTC
-	TRBV29-1	few	TRBJ1-1	CSVDDLAEAFF	TGCAGCGTTGACGATTTGGCTGAAGCTTTCTTT
-	TRBV7-9	once	TRBJ1-4	CASSLAAELNEKLFF	TGTGCCAGCAGCTTAGCGGCCGAACTTAATGAAAAACTGTTTTTT
TRBD2	TRBV18	few	TRBJ2-7	CASSPGGSGEQYF	TGTGCCAGCTCACCAGGCGGGAGTGGCGAGCAGTACTTC
TRBD2	TRBV6-5	few	TRBJ2-7	CASRGRGYEQYF	TGTGCCAGCCGCGGGAGGGGATACGAGCAGTACTTC
-	TRBV6-5	-	TRBJ1-1	CASSYFGARVKAFF	TGTGCCAGCAGTTACTTTGGGGCCCGGGTTAAAGCTTTCTTT
-	TRBV28	-	TRBJ1-5	CASRGGNQPQHF	TGTGCCAGCAGAGGAGGGAATCAGCCCCAGCATTTT
TRBD1	TRBV28	-	TRBJ1-4	CASRTADRDVEKLFF	TGTGCCAGCAGGACAGCCGACAGGGACGTTGAAAAACTGTTTTTT
-	TRBV29-1	few	TRBJ2-7	CSVGQDRTYEQYF	TGCAGCGTCGGCCAGGACCGAACCTACGAGCAGTACTTC
TRBD1	TRBV7-7	-	TRBJ2-7	CASSLGQGDPLQYF	TGTGCCAGCAGCTTGGGTCAGGGGGACCCACTGCAGTACTTC
TRBD1	TRBV30	-	TRBJ1-4	CAWSPPGTGVGKLFF	TGTGCCTGGAGTCCCCCCGGGACAGGGGTAGGGAAACTGTTTTTT
TRBD1	TRBV5-4	few	TRBJ1-2	CASSAQQGEINGYTF	TGTGCCAGCAGCGCCCAACAGGGGGAGATTAATGGCTACACCTTC
TRBD2	TRBV11-2	once	TRBJ2-6	CASSRSGTGSGANVLTF	TGTGCCAGCAGCAGAAGCGGGACCGGCTCTGGGGCCAACGTCCTGACTTTC
-	TRBV28	-	TRBJ2-7	CASTITGGGSYEQYF	TGTGCCAGCACCATAACAGGGGGGGGCTCCTACGAGCAGTACTTC
-	TRBV19	-	TRBJ2-7	CASTPGGHLGEQYF	TGTGCCAGTACCCCCGGGGGTCATCTCGGGGAGCAGTACTTC
-	TRBV5-4	-	TRBJ2-7	CASSSPTGADEQYF	TGTGCCAGCAGTTCACCGACCGGGGCCGACGAGCAGTACTTC
-	TRBV5-6	-	TRBJ2-7	CASSLGQGLTHEQYF	TGTGCCAGCAGCTTAGGGCAGGGGCTAACCCACGAGCAGTACTTC
TRBD1	TRBV2	-	TRBJ2-5	CASRQGQETQYF	TGTGCCAGTAGACAGGGACAAGAGACCCAGTACTTC
-	TRBV18	-	TRBJ2-3	CASSPTRGVDTQYF	TGTGCCAGCTCACCAACGAGGGGTGTAGATACGCAGTATTTT
-	TRBV19	-	TRBJ2-7	CAAGGSDSNQYF	TGTGCCGCAGGGGGGAGTGATTCCAACCAGTACTTC
-	TRBV2	-	TRBJ2-1	CASSEAWAGVQFF	TGTGCCAGCAGTGAAGCTTGGGCAGGCGTGCAGTTCTTC
-	TRBV19	-	TRBJ1-5	CASSTSRDTQPQHF	TGTGCCAGTAGTACGTCCCGGGACACGCAGCCCCAGCATTTT
-	TRBV19	-	TRBJ2-7	CATRAEPSYEQYF	TGTGCCACTCGTGCAGAGCCAAGCTACGAGCAGTACTTC
-	TRBV19	-	TRBJ1-3	CASSPPAVTGNTIYF	TGTGCCAGTAGCCCCCCGGCGGTTACTGGAAACACCATATATTTT
TRBD1	TRBV27	-	TRBJ1-1	CASRTGGTEAFF	TGTGCCAGCCGCACAGGGGGCACTGAAGCTTTCTTT
TRBD2	TRBV28	few	TRBJ2-1	CASNGRAMVFF	TGTGCCAGCAACGGGAGGGCCATGGTGTTCTTC
-	TRBV27	-	TRBJ1-1	CASSGPTEAFF	TGTGCCAGCAGCGGACCAACTGAAGCTTTCTTT
-	TRBV7-8	-	TRBJ1-4	CASSLGGFEKLFF	TGTGCCAGCAGCTTAGGGGGCTTTGAAAAACTGTTTTTT
TRBD1	TRBV5-1	-	TRBJ1-4	CASSPVGTVNEKLFF	TGCGCCAGCTCCCCGGTGGGGACAGTTAATGAAAAACTGTTTTTT
TRBD1	TRBV27	-	TRBJ2-7	CASSWTGVPPYEQYF	TGTGCCAGCAGCTGGACAGGGGTCCCACCCTACGAGCAGTACTTC
TRBD1	TRBV28	-	TRBJ2-1	CASTSGGGYNEQFF	TGTGCCAGCACCTCAGGGGGCGGATACAATGAGCAGTTCTTC
-	TRBV15	-	TRBJ2-7	CATSILLEGGEQYF	TGTGCCACCAGCATTTTACTAGAGGGTGGTGAGCAGTACTTC
TRBD2	TRBV7-2	-	TRBJ2-5	CASSLAFTGGQETQYF	TGTGCCAGCAGCTTAGCCTTTACGGGAGGGCAAGAGACCCAGTACTTC
-	TRBV6-5	few	TRBJ1-2	CASSPYAANYGYTF	TGTGCCAGCAGTCCCTACGCCGCCAACTATGGCTACACCTTC
-	TRBV29-1	few	TRBJ2-4	CSVESQENIQYF	TGCAGCGTTGAGTCCCAGGAGAACATTCAGTACTTC
TRBD2	TRBV19	-	TRBJ2-7	CASSTSGRFQGYEQYF	TGTGCCAGTAGTACTAGCGGGAGGTTCCAGGGCTACGAGCAGTACTTC
-	TRBV9	few	TRBJ1-3	CASSVAFGVLSSGNTIYF	TGTGCCAGCAGCGTAGCATTCGGGGTCCTAAGCTCTGGAAACACCATATATTTT